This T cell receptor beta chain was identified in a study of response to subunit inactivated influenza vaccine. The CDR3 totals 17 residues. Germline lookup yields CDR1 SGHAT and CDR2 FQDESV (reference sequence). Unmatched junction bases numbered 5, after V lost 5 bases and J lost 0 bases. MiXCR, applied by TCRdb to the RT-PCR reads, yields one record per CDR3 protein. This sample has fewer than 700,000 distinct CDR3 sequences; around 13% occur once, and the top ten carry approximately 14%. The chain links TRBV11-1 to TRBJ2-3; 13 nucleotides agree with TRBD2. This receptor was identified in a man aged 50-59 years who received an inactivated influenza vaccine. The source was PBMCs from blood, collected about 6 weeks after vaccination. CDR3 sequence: CASSRTSGGSSTDTQYF. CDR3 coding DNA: TGTGCCAGCAGCCGGACTAGCGGGGGATCTAGCACAGATACGCAGTATTTT.